The rows below give T cell receptor beta chains drawn from one sample of a study of blood T cell repertoires in COVID-19. The repertoire was sequenced with immunoSEQ multiplex PCR; TCRdb's copy has only in-frame clones and lacks some. The sample holds about 81,000 clones; approximately 91% are singletons and the top ten take around 12%. Sequenced sample: peripheral blood. Every receptor here comes from a man between 65 and 80 years old with active or convalescent COVID-19. The CDR3 runs from the conserved cysteine through the conserved F or W. Fields, in order: V gene, J gene, D gene, clone size, CDR3 length, CDR3 protein, CDR3 DNA. D genes are given only for firm matches. Where a row states a size, it is once, few, many or the class of an expanded clone; other rows omit it.

V gene: TRBV12-3/TRBV12-4; J gene: TRBJ1-2; D gene: .; clone size: .; CDR3 length: 13; CDR3 protein: CASSWTANYGYTF; CDR3 DNA: TGTGCCAGCAGTTGGACAGCTAACTATGGCTACACCTTC
V gene: TRBV24-1; J gene: TRBJ2-1; D gene: .; clone size: .; CDR3 length: 13; CDR3 protein: CATSDLVGGRQFF; CDR3 DNA: TGTGCCACCAGTGATTTGGTTGGGGGGAGGCAGTTCTTC
V gene: TRBV3-1/TRBV3-2; J gene: TRBJ2-1; D gene: .; clone size: .; CDR3 length: 17; CDR3 protein: CASSQRTGPRSYNEQFF; CDR3 DNA: TGTGCCAGCAGCCAAAGGACTGGCCCCCGGTCCTACAATGAGCAGTTCTTC
V gene: TRBV19; J gene: TRBJ1-5; D gene: TRBD1; clone size: .; CDR3 length: 14; CDR3 protein: CASSMGQPNQPQHF; CDR3 DNA: TGTGCCAGTAGTATGGGACAGCCAAATCAGCCCCAGCATTTT
V gene: TRBV5-6; J gene: TRBJ2-3; D gene: .; clone size: few; CDR3 length: 14; CDR3 protein: CASSFLAGSDTQYF; CDR3 DNA: TGTGCCAGCAGCTTCCTCGCGGGGTCCGATACGCAGTATTTT
V gene: TRBV5-1; J gene: TRBJ2-7; D gene: .; clone size: .; CDR3 length: 16; CDR3 protein: CASSLEGSGTSAIGDF; CDR3 DNA: TGCGCCAGCAGCTTGGAAGGCTCCGGGACATCGGCGATAGGGGACTTC
V gene: TRBV9; J gene: TRBJ2-5; D gene: TRBD2; clone size: few; CDR3 length: 15; CDR3 protein: CASSPLAGIQETQYF; CDR3 DNA: TGTGCCAGCAGCCCCCTAGCGGGAATACAAGAGACCCAGTACTTC
V gene: TRBV6-6; J gene: TRBJ1-2; D gene: .; clone size: .; CDR3 length: 14; CDR3 protein: CASSHGGGNYGYTF; CDR3 DNA: TGTGCCAGCAGCCACGGTGGGGGCAACTATGGCTACACCTTC
V gene: TRBV4-3; J gene: TRBJ2-5; D gene: TRBD1; clone size: .; CDR3 length: 15; CDR3 protein: CASSQGRGRVETQYF; CDR3 DNA: TGCGCCAGCAGCCAAGGCAGGGGGCGCGTGGAGACCCAGTACTTC
V gene: TRBV7-3; J gene: TRBJ1-1; D gene: .; clone size: .; CDR3 length: 13; CDR3 protein: CASSFLSNTEAFF; CDR3 DNA: TGTGCCAGCAGCTTTCTCTCGAACACTGAAGCTTTCTTT
V gene: TRBV7-9; J gene: TRBJ1-4; D gene: .; clone size: .; CDR3 length: 15; CDR3 protein: CASTRSGWENEKLFF; CDR3 DNA: TGTGCCAGCACCCGCTCGGGGTGGGAGAATGAAAAACTGTTTTTT
V gene: TRBV9; J gene: TRBJ2-5; D gene: .; clone size: .; CDR3 length: 15; CDR3 protein: CASSVAGSGMETQYF; CDR3 DNA: TGTGCCAGCAGCGTAGCGGGGTCCGGGATGGAGACCCAGTACTTC
V gene: TRBV9; J gene: TRBJ2-3; D gene: .; clone size: .; CDR3 length: 15; CDR3 protein: CASSRTGVSTDTQYF; CDR3 DNA: TGTGCCAGCAGCCGAACGGGGGTTAGCACAGATACGCAGTATTTT
V gene: TRBV24-1; J gene: TRBJ1-5; D gene: .; clone size: .; CDR3 length: 21; CDR3 protein: CATSDLGAERPPFHSNQPQHF; CDR3 DNA: TGTGCCACCAGTGATTTGGGGGCAGAGCGACCACCCTTTCATAGCAATCAGCCCCAGCATTTT
V gene: TRBV11-2; J gene: TRBJ2-2; D gene: TRBD1; clone size: .; CDR3 length: 15; CDR3 protein: CASSKGQGSFGELFF; CDR3 DNA: TGTGCCAGCAGCAAGGGACAGGGGTCTTTCGGGGAGCTGTTTTTT
V gene: TRBV15; J gene: TRBJ2-2; D gene: TRBD2; clone size: .; CDR3 length: 18; CDR3 protein: CATSGFRGEGRNTGELFF; CDR3 DNA: TGTGCCACCAGCGGATTCCGGGGGGAGGGGCGGAACACCGGGGAGCTGTTTTTT
V gene: TRBV2; J gene: TRBJ2-5; D gene: .; clone size: .; CDR3 length: 15; CDR3 protein: CASSSGQLEQETQYF; CDR3 DNA: TGTGCCAGCAGTTCCGGACAGCTCGAACAAGAGACCCAGTACTTC
V gene: TRBV18; J gene: TRBJ2-3; D gene: TRBD2; clone size: .; CDR3 length: 16; CDR3 protein: CASSPPSGRSTDTQYF; CDR3 DNA: TGTGCCAGCTCACCACCTAGCGGGAGAAGCACAGATACGCAGTATTTT
V gene: TRBV19; J gene: TRBJ1-2; D gene: .; clone size: .; CDR3 length: 12; CDR3 protein: CASSLQGWGYTF; CDR3 DNA: TGTGCCAGTAGTCTACAGGGTTGGGGCTACACCTTC
V gene: TRBV20-1; J gene: TRBJ2-4; D gene: .; clone size: once; CDR3 length: 15; CDR3 protein: CSASLPSVAKNIQYF; CDR3 DNA: TGCAGTGCTAGTTTGCCTAGCGTAGCCAAAAACATTCAGTACTTC
V gene: TRBV7-2; J gene: TRBJ1-5; D gene: .; clone size: .; CDR3 length: 12; CDR3 protein: CASSLHSGPQHF; CDR3 DNA: TGTGCCAGCAGCTTACATTCAGGGCCCCAGCATTTT
V gene: TRBV11-2; J gene: TRBJ1-6; D gene: .; clone size: .; CDR3 length: 14; CDR3 protein: CASSPGKDNSPLHF; CDR3 DNA: TGTGCCAGCAGCCCCGGGAAAGATAATTCACCCCTCCACTTT
V gene: TRBV19; J gene: TRBJ1-4; D gene: TRBD1; clone size: .; CDR3 length: 15; CDR3 protein: CASEAGTGVHEKLFF; CDR3 DNA: TGTGCCAGCGAAGCCGGGACAGGGGTTCATGAAAAACTGTTTTTT
V gene: TRBV5-6; J gene: TRBJ1-1; D gene: TRBD1; clone size: .; CDR3 length: 15; CDR3 protein: CASSLTGTGVTEAFF; CDR3 DNA: TGTGCCAGCAGCTTGACTGGGACAGGGGTCACTGAAGCTTTCTTT
V gene: TRBV5-6; J gene: TRBJ1-5; D gene: .; clone size: .; CDR3 length: 15; CDR3 protein: CASSLAGASNQPQHF; CDR3 DNA: TGTGCCAGCAGCTTGGCAGGGGCTAGCAATCAGCCCCAGCATTTT
V gene: TRBV9; J gene: TRBJ1-1; D gene: TRBD1; clone size: .; CDR3 length: 15; CDR3 protein: CASSVRQGISTEAFF; CDR3 DNA: TGTGCCAGCAGCGTAAGACAGGGAATCTCGACTGAAGCTTTCTTT
V gene: TRBV6-2/TRBV6-3; J gene: TRBJ2-7; D gene: .; clone size: .; CDR3 length: 13; CDR3 protein: CASSSVQPYEQYF; CDR3 DNA: TGTGCCAGCAGTTCTGTACAACCCTACGAGCAGTACTTC
V gene: TRBV5-1; J gene: TRBJ1-1; D gene: TRBD1; clone size: .; CDR3 length: 13; CDR3 protein: CASSPGQGTEAFF; CDR3 DNA: TGCGCCAGCAGCCCGGGACAGGGCACTGAAGCTTTCTTT
V gene: TRBV18; J gene: TRBJ2-7; D gene: TRBD1; clone size: .; CDR3 length: 14; CDR3 protein: CASSLAQQGYEQYF; CDR3 DNA: TGTGCCAGCTCACTAGCCCAACAGGGGTACGAGCAGTACTTC
V gene: TRBV18; J gene: TRBJ2-2; D gene: TRBD2; clone size: .; CDR3 length: 16; CDR3 protein: CASSPTSGADTGELFF; CDR3 DNA: TGTGCCAGCTCACCGACTAGCGGGGCGGACACCGGGGAGCTGTTTTTT